The 27 T cell receptor beta chains presented below share a single source sample, sequenced in a study of early T cells in non-severe SARS-CoV-2 infection (dated by TCRdb to about 2021). Receptor libraries were prepared by 5' RACE. Instrument used: NextSeq 500. Through fastp at Q25 and MiXCR, TCRdb rebuilt clones from the public reads, retaining in-frame beta chains. Rows are unified per CDR3 protein, each entry keeping the most common DNA and genes. This sample gives approximately 66,000 distinct CDR3 sequences in total; 12% of them show up just once. The ten largest clones add up to 4% to 4.5% of the sample. Material: whole blood. All receptors derive from an adult who was a healthcare worker with PCR-confirmed SARS-CoV-2 infection or an uninfected control (not recorded which).

The genes are TRBV6-5 and TRBJ1-1; a weak D match, TRBD1 (6 bases). Trimming cost V 7 bases and J 6 bases, with 15 bases left between them. CDR3 length: 13 amino acids. Per germline, CDR1 MNHEY and CDR2 SVGAGI. CDR3 residues: CASTRGGGAEAFF. As DNA, the CDR3 is TGTGCCAGCACCCGAGGAGGGGGGGCTGAAGCTTTCTTT.

This clonotype has at least ten counts. The chain has TRBV6-5 and TRBJ2-3; 11 bases are a match to TRBD2. The CDR3 has 16 residues. Germline-derived CDR1 and CDR2 are MNHEY and SVGAGI. With 4 bases clipped from V and 1 base from J, the junction kept 4 bases outside the gene matches. The CDR3 region is CASSFSTSGGTDTQYF. For the CDR3, the DNA is TGTGCCAGCAGTTTCTCGACTAGCGGGGGCACAGATACGCAGTATTTT.

There are a few counts of this clonotype. The chain has TRBV7-2 and TRBJ2-3; D is uncertain. Trimming shortened V by 5 bases and J by 0 bases, and 15 bases separated the two germline ends. Germline CDR1 SGHTA, CDR2 FQGNSA. The CDR3 has 16 amino acids. The CDR3 spells CASSRRQKTSTDTQYF. The CDR3 region has the DNA TGTGCCAGCAGCCGACGACAAAAAACTAGCACAGATACGCAGTATTTT. Complete variable domain (other parts from reference TRBV7-2 and TRBJ2-3): GAGVSQSPSNKVTEKGKDVELRCDPISGHTALYWYRQSLGQGLEFLIYFQGNSAPDKSGLPSDRFSAERTGGSVSTLTIQRTQQEDSAVYLCASSRRQKTSTDTQYFGPGTRLTVL.

This clonotype has just a few counts. The J gene is TRBJ2-1, the V gene TRBV2; TRBD1 matches at 7 bases. This CDR3 has 14 residues. Germline CDR1 is SNHLY and CDR2 is FYNNEI. V was pared by 5 bases and J by 1 base, with 2 bases of the junction left unmatched. Here the CDR3 reads CASSYRGSYNEQFF. CDR3 bases: TGTGCCAGCAGTTACAGGGGTTCCTACAATGAGCAGTTCTTC.

This clonotype has ten or more counts. The genes are TRBV29-1 and TRBJ2-7, with a tentative D call TRBD1 (5 bases). The CDR3 covers 12 residues. Germline lookup yields CDR1 SQVTM and CDR2 ANQGSEA. The V end lost 6 bases, the J end lost 6 bases, and 15 bases lay between the germline ends. The CDR3 DNA reads as TGCAGCGTGGTGACAGTGGGGCCCGAGCAGTACTTC. This sequence encodes CSVVTVGPEQYF.

In this sample, this clonotype turned up a few times. This chain connects TRBV6-1 to TRBJ2-3; 8 bases are shared with TRBD1. The CDR3 is 14 amino acids. CDR1 is MNHNS and CDR2 is SASEGT in the germline V gene. V was clipped by 5 bases and J by 4 bases; unmatched bases: 5. CDR3 nucleotide sequence: TGTGCCAGCAGTCCCCAGACAGGGGCAGATACGCAGTATTTT. Protein product: CASSPQTGADTQYF.

This clonotype was observed a handful of times. This chain links TRBV9 with TRBJ1-1; tentatively, D is TRBD1 (5 bases). Germline CDR1 and CDR2: SGDLS and YYNGEE. V was shortened by 2 bases and J by 1 base, with 9 bases between the two germline ends. The CDR3 is 14 amino acids. The CDR3: CASSVLTANTEAFF. The CDR3 DNA sequence: TGTGCCAGCAGCGTGCTGACAGCGAACACTGAAGCTTTCTTT.

Worth noting for this clonotype: Given a much more abundant clone one base away, this may be a read error. This chain connects TRBV18 to TRBJ2-5; the match to TRBD2 covers 11 bases. Germline V lookup: CDR1 KGHSH, CDR2 LQKENI. J was trimmed by 4 bases and V by 1 base; bases with no gene match: 2. This CDR3 has 15 amino acids. The CDR3 nucleotides are TGTGCCAGCTCACCACTAGCGGGAGGGCGAGAGACCCAGTACTTC. Translated, it gives CASSPLAGGRETQYF. The complete variable domain, with remaining parts taken from reference TRBV18 and TRBJ2-5, reads NAGVMQNPRHLVRRRGQEARLRCSPMKGHSHVYWYRQLPEEGLKFMVYLQKENIIDESGMPKERFSAEFPKEGPSILRIQQVVRGDSAAYFCASSPLAGGRETQYFGPGTRLLVL.

The CDR3 region has the DNA TGCAGCGCCGGGACTAGCGGGTTTGGCCACACAGATACGCAGTATTTT. The encoded protein is CSAGTSGFGHTDTQYF. The chain recombines TRBV29-1 with TRBJ2-3; 12 bases are a match to TRBD2. Germline values: CDR1 SQVTM, CDR2 ANQGSEA. The junction had 10 bases not matched to a gene; V was cut back by 7 bases and J by 2 bases. The CDR3 has 16 amino acids.

The rearrangement uses TRBV29-1 and TRBJ2-4; D not resolved. Germline V gene lookup returns CDR1 SQVTM and CDR2 ANQGSEA. V dropped 7 bases and J dropped 8 bases, with 9 bases sitting between them. The CDR3 has 10 residues. CDR3: CSALTDIQYF. For the CDR3, the DNA is TGCAGCGCCCTAACCGACATTCAGTACTTC.

This clonotype was seen once. The chain joins TRBV21-1 to TRBJ1-1. TRBV21-1 constitutes a pseudogene. The CDR3 covers 14 residues. CDR3 sequence reads: CASSKAVVNTEAFF. In DNA form, the CDR3 reads TGTGCCAGCAGCAAAGCCGTCGTGAACACTGAAGCTTTCTTT.

The CDR3 DNA follows: TGTGCCAGCAGCTTAGGAACCGGGTTTTTGAATGAAGCTTTCTTT. Translation gives CASSLGTGFLNEAFF. The chain couples TRBV7-8 to TRBJ1-1; D gene uncertain. V lost 1 base to trimming and J lost 7 bases, with 16 bases between them. CDR1 and CDR2 from the germline V gene are SGHVS and FQNEAQ. The CDR3 has 15 amino acids.

This clonotype turned up a few times. This chain links TRBV14 with TRBJ2-1; no firm D call. The germline CDR1 and CDR2 sequences are SGHDN and FVKESK. CDR3 length: 14 residues. V lost 2 bases, J lost 6 bases, and 11 bases lay in between. CDR3 nucleotides: TGTGCCAGCAGCCAATACGGGCCAGGCAATGAGCAGTTCTTC. It specifies CASSQYGPGNEQFF.

The sample holds a few counts of this clonotype. The chain carries TRBV11-3 and TRBJ2-3, with TRBD2 as a possible D gene (5 bases). The CDR3 has 15 residues. The germline gives CDR1 SGHNT, CDR2 YENEEA. Trimming cost V 5 bases and J 1 base, with 13 bases left between them. CDR3 DNA: TGTGCCAGCAGCCTAAGTCAAGCGGGCACAGATACGCAGTATTTT. Its protein is CASSLSQAGTDTQYF.

About this clonotype: Since a much larger clone is just one base distant, this may be a read error. The J gene is TRBJ2-2, the V gene TRBV7-9; D may be TRBD1 (6 bases). This CDR3 spans 16 amino acids. Per the germline V gene, CDR1 is SEHNR and CDR2 is FQNEAQ (reference sequence). In DNA form, the CDR3 reads TGTGTCAGCACTCTTCTAGGACAGACTAACACCGGGGAGCTGTTTTTT. Its protein is CVSTLLGQTNTGELFF.

This clonotype was observed at least ten times. This chain links TRBV4-3 with TRBJ2-3; D is perhaps TRBD1 (5 bases). The CDR3 is 15 residues long. Trimming removed 0 bases at V and 2 bases at J, with 9 bases between. CDR1 and CDR2 (germline): LGHNA, YSLEER. Here the CDR3 DNA reads TGCGCCAGCAGCCAAGAAAGGGGTCCCACAGATACGCAGTATTTT. This encodes CASSQERGPTDTQYF.

In this sample, this clonotype turned up a few times. The chain uses TRBV6-2 or TRBV6-3 and TRBJ1-1; TRBD1 might be the D (6 bases). Germline values: CDR1 MNHEY, CDR2 SVGEGT. The CDR3 is made up of 14 amino acids. Trimming left V 6 bases short and J 0 bases short, with 11 bases between. CDR3 in DNA: TGTGCCAGCAGCAAAGGGGGATTGAACACTGAAGCTTTCTTT. The encoded protein is CASSKGGLNTEAFF.

The table lists this clonotype with many counts. V and J are TRBV29-1 and TRBJ2-3, with TRBD1 matching over 9 bases. This CDR3 region has 12 residues. Germline-derived CDR1 and CDR2 are SQVTM and ANQGSEA. With 7 bases clipped from V and 3 bases from J, the junction kept 2 bases outside the gene matches. CDR3 bases: TGCAGCGCGGACAGGGGAACAGATACGCAGTATTTT. Its translation: CSADRGTDTQYF.

This clonotype was counted at least ten times. The chain is built from TRBV27 and TRBJ1-1; D gene unclear. There are 13 residues in the CDR3. Trimming left V 4 bases short and J 1 base short, with 7 bases between. Per the germline V gene, CDR1 is MNHEY and CDR2 is SMNVEV (reference sequence). The CDR3 sequence is CASSWWWNTEAFF. The CDR3 nucleotides are TGTGCCAGCAGTTGGTGGTGGAACACTGAAGCTTTCTTT.

The V and J genes are TRBV7-6 and TRBJ1-6; D is unresolved. Germline CDR1 and CDR2: SGHVS and FNYEAQ. This CDR3 comprises 11 residues. DNA for the CDR3: TGTGCTAGCGGATCTAATTCACCCCTCCACTTT. Its translation is CASGSNSPLHF.

This clonotype has only a few counts. This rearrangement joins TRBV7-2 to TRBJ2-1, with D possibly being TRBD2 (6 bases). The V gene lost 2 bases and the J gene lost 0 bases, with 11 bases spanning the gap. CDR3 length: 16 residues. In germline, CDR1 is SGHTA, CDR2 FQGNSA. CDR3 coding DNA: TGTGCCAGCAGCTTAAGGGCGGGGAGCTCCTACAATGAGCAGTTCTTC. Its protein is CASSLRAGSSYNEQFF.

The rearrangement joins TRBV20-1 to TRBJ1-5; D is undetermined. This CDR3 comprises 14 residues. Germline V lookup: CDR1 DFQATT, CDR2 SNEGSKA (reference sequence). The V and J ends lost 3 bases and 4 bases respectively, with 13 bases between them. CDR3 in amino acids: CSASSGVMNQPQHF. CDR3 coding DNA: TGCAGTGCTAGCTCCGGGGTGATGAATCAGCCCCAGCATTTT.

This clonotype was counted ten times or more. This chain connects TRBV6-6 to TRBJ2-5; 10 nucleotides agree with TRBD2. The CDR3 extends over 17 amino acids. J gave up 5 bases and V 2 bases, and 11 bases lay outside the gene matches. Germline V gene sequence: CDR1 MNHNY, CDR2 SVGAGI (reference sequence). Here the CDR3 DNA reads TGTGCCAGCAGTTACGTGGTCCAGCGGGGGGGTCGGGAGACCCAGTACTTC. Translating gives CASSYVVQRGGRETQYF.

The rearrangement links TRBV2 to TRBJ2-7; D is perhaps TRBD1 (6 bases). There are 13 residues in the CDR3. Germline CDR1 SNHLY, CDR2 FYNNEI. Trimming pared 4 bases from V and 4 bases from J, leaving 11 bases between. CDR3 sequence (DNA): TGTGCCAGCAGTGTACAGGGTCGGTACGAGCAGTACTTC. This sequence encodes CASSVQGRYEQYF.

The rearrangement uses TRBV6-5 and TRBJ2-3; 11 positions agree with TRBD1. V dropped 5 bases and J dropped 5; count of bases not matched to a gene: 3. Germline-derived CDR1 and CDR2 are MNHEY and SVGAGI. This CDR3 comprises 14 residues. CDR3 in DNA: TGTGCCAGCAGTACGGGACAGGGGGGAGATACGCAGTATTTT. This encodes CASSTGQGGDTQYF.

The V call is TRBV7-2, the J call TRBJ2-5; perhaps TRBD2 as D (5 bases). Deletions cut 5 bases from V and 3 bases from J, with 16 bases between. The CDR3 loop spans 15 amino acids. Germline V lookup: CDR1 SGHTA, CDR2 FQGNSA. CDR3 loop: CASSLTATREETQYF. CDR3 DNA sequence: TGTGCCAGCAGCCTTACCGCCACTAGGGAAGAGACCCAGTACTTC.

A remark on this clonotype: At one end the junction does not follow the germline gene, possibly because of a read error. The chain carries TRBV24-1 and TRBJ1-1; possibly TRBD1 for D (5 bases). CDR3 length equals 13 residues. CDR1 and CDR2 from the germline V gene are KGHDR and SFDVKD. Here the CDR3 DNA reads TGTGCCACCAGTGATGGGGCTAACAGTGAAGCTTTCTTT. This encodes CATSDGANSEAFF.